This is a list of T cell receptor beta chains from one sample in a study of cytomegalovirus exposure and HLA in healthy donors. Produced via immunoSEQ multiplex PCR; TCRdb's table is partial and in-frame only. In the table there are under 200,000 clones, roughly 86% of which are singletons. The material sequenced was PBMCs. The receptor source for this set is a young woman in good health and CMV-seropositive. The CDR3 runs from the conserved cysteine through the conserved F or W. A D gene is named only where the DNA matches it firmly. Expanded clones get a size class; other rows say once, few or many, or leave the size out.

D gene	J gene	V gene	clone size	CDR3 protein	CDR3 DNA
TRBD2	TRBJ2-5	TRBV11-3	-	CASSFSGKETQYF	TGTGCCAGCAGCTTTAGCGGGAAAGAGACCCAGTACTTC
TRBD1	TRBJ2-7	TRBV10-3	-	CAISGAMGQGSYEQYF	TGTGCCATCAGTGGCGCCATGGGACAGGGGTCCTACGAGCAGTACTTC
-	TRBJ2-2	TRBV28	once	CASRGNLAEGLELFF	TGTGCCAGCAGGGGAAACTTAGCGGAAGGACTAGAGCTGTTTTTT
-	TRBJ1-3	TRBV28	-	CASSPGGLNSGNTIYF	TGTGCCAGCAGTCCCGGGGGTCTGAACTCTGGAAACACCATATATTTT
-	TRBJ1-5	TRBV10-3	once	CAIKAFLVSSQHF	TGTGCCATCAAAGCATTTCTGGTCTCGTCCCAGCATTTT
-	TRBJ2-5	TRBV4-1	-	CASSFTGETQYF	TGCGCCAGCAGCTTTACAGGGGAGACCCAGTACTTC
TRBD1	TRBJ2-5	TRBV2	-	CASTTDRGETQYF	TGTGCCAGCACCACGGACAGGGGAGAGACCCAGTACTTC
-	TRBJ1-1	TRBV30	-	CAWSPEAFF	TGTGCCTGGAGCCCGGAAGCTTTCTTT
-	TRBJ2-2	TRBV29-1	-	CSVGGHNTGELFF	TGCAGCGTTGGTGGACACAACACCGGGGAGCTGTTTTTT
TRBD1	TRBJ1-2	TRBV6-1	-	CASRGGQGYGYTF	TGTGCCAGCAGGGGGGGACAGGGGTATGGCTACACCTTC
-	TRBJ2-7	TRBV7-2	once	CASSLAWLSYEQYF	TGTGCCAGCAGCTTAGCGTGGCTCTCCTACGAGCAGTACTTC
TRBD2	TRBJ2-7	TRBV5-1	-	CASSLTSGSSYEQYF	TGCGCCAGCAGCTTGACTAGCGGGAGCTCCTACGAGCAGTACTTC
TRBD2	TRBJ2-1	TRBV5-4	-	CASRLAAGGPQEQFF	TGTGCCAGCAGATTAGCGGCGGGAGGGCCACAAGAGCAGTTCTTC
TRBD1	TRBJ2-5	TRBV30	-	CAWSVARGYQETQYF	TGTGCCTGGAGTGTTGCCAGGGGGTATCAAGAGACCCAGTACTTC
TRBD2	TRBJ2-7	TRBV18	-	CASSPTSGYYEQYF	TGTGCCAGCTCACCAACTAGCGGGTACTACGAGCAGTACTTC
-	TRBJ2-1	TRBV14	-	CASATGFEQFF	TGTGCCAGCGCAACAGGGTTTGAGCAGTTCTTC
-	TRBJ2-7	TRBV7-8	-	CASSLARDSSYEQYF	TGTGCCAGCAGCTTAGCCCGGGACTCCTCCTACGAGCAGTACTTC
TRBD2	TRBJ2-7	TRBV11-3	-	CARPGLAGGASYEQYF	TGTGCCCGCCCGGGACTAGCGGGAGGTGCCTCCTACGAGCAGTACTTC
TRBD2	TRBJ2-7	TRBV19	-	CASSPGLEVSYEQYF	TGTGCCAGTAGTCCGGGACTAGAGGTCTCCTACGAGCAGTACTTC
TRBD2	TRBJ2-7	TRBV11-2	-	CASSPGLVYEQYF	TGTGCCAGCAGCCCCGGACTAGTCTACGAGCAGTACTTC
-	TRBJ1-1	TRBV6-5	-	CASSYSKTGLEAFF	TGTGCCAGCAGTTACTCTAAGACAGGACTTGAAGCTTTCTTT
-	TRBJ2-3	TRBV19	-	CASKNTGITDTQYF	TGTGCCAGCAAGAACACAGGGATCACAGATACGCAGTATTTT
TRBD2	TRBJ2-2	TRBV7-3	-	CASSLAGEGTGELFF	TGTGCCAGCAGTTTAGCGGGAGAGGGCACCGGGGAGCTGTTTTTT
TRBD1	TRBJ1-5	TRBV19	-	CASSIGQGNYQPQHF	TGTGCCAGTAGTATCGGACAGGGGAATTATCAGCCCCAGCATTTT
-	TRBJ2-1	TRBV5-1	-	CASSKGGQSSYNEQFF	TGCGCCAGCAGCAAGGGGGGACAGAGCTCCTACAATGAGCAGTTCTTC
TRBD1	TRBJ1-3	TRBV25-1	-	CASTTGERASGNTIYF	TGTGCCAGCACTACAGGGGAACGAGCCTCTGGAAACACCATATATTTT
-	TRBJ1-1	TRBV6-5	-	CASSRTGGTEAFF	TGTGCCAGCAGTCGGACTGGGGGGACTGAAGCTTTCTTT
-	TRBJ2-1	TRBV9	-	CASSVAGPSYNEQFF	TGTGCCAGCAGCGTGGCGGGACCAAGCTACAATGAGCAGTTCTTC
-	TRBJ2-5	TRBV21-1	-	CASSTRDRRETQYF	TGTGCCAGCAGCACCCGGGACAGGAGGGAGACCCAGTACTTC
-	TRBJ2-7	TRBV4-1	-	CASSQGSSVYEQYF	TGCGCCAGCAGCCAAGGGAGTTCCGTGTACGAGCAGTACTTC
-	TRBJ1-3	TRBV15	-	CATSYRRSFGNTIYF	TGTGCCACCAGCTACAGGCGGAGTTTCGGAAACACCATATATTTT
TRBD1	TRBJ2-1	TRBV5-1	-	CASTSGTGGYNEQFF	TGCGCCAGCACCTCCGGGACAGGGGGCTACAATGAGCAGTTCTTC
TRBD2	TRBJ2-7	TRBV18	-	CASSPTRTSGSSYEQYF	TGTGCCAGCTCACCAACAAGGACTAGCGGGAGCTCCTACGAGCAGTACTTC
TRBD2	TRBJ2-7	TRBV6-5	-	CASCRGGSYEQYF	TGTGCCAGCTGTCGGGGGGGTTCCTACGAGCAGTACTTC
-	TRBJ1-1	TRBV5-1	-	CASSFQGNTEAFF	TGCGCCAGCAGCTTCCAGGGGAACACTGAAGCTTTCTTT
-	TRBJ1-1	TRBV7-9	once	CASSPRAGRNTEAFF	TGTGCCAGCAGCCCTAGAGCGGGCAGAAACACTGAAGCTTTCTTT
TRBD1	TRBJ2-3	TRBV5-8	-	CASSRHPGQGGDTQYF	TGTGCCAGCAGCCGGCACCCGGGACAGGGAGGAGATACGCAGTATTTT
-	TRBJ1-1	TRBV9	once	CASSVGTANTEAFF	TGTGCCAGCAGCGTAGGGACAGCTAACACTGAAGCTTTCTTT